Below are 19 T cell receptor beta chains sequenced from a single sample in a study of cytotoxic CD8 clonotypes in ibrutinib-treated CLL. Measured with immunoSEQ multiplex PCR; TCRdb has only the in-frame clones, and not every one. The sample has 35,000 to 55,000 clones; around 73% are singletons. Specimen: PBMCs, collected after 12 months of ibrutinib treatment. These receptor sequences come from a human donor with chronic lymphocytic leukemia.

This rearrangement joins TRBV19 to TRBJ1-5; D gene unclear. Trimming cost V 5 bases and J 0 bases, with 23 bases left between them. The CDR3 sequence is 19 residues long. Germline V CDR1 and CDR2: LNHDA, SQIVND (reference sequence). This chain's CDR3 is CASSHPPLDGAYSNQPQHF. The CDR3 nucleotides are TGTGCCAGTAGTCACCCTCCGTTGGACGGTGCGTATAGCAATCAGCCCCAGCATTTT.

The CDR3 sequence: CASSFLAGEETQYF. The CDR3 DNA is TGTGCCAGCAGTTTCCTAGCGGGGGAGGAGACCCAGTACTTC. The V gene is TRBV28, the J gene TRBJ2-5; 10 bases are a match to TRBD2. The J segment lost 5 bases and the V segment lost 3 bases, leaving 3 bases of the junction unmatched. The CDR3 is made up of 14 amino acids. In germline, CDR1 is MDHEN, CDR2 SYDVKM.

This clone was found once. The chain recombines TRBV11-3 with TRBJ2-3; tentative D call: TRBD1 (5 bases). From germline, CDR1 is SGHNT and CDR2 YENEEA. V was cut by 1 base and J by 4 bases, with 12 bases left in between. The CDR3 is made up of 15 amino acids. CDR3 protein: CASSLGQGWADTQYF. The CDR3 DNA sequence: TGTGCCAGCAGCTTAGGGCAGGGTTGGGCAGATACGCAGTATTTT.

The DNA of the CDR3 is TGTGCCCAGGGAGGGACTAGTTACGAGCAGTACTTC. It yields the protein CAQGGTSYEQYF. The V and J genes are TRBV2 and TRBJ2-7, with 8 bases that match TRBD2. The junction had 7 bases not matched to a gene; V was cut back by 11 bases and J by 4 bases. The CDR3 has 12 residues. Germline loops: CDR1 SNHLY, CDR2 FYNNEI.

This clone was found once. The V gene is TRBV19, the J gene TRBJ2-7, with 7 bases that match TRBD2. V lost 2 bases to trimming and J lost 3 bases; unmatched junction nucleotides: 4. The CDR3 spans 14 residues. Germline loops: CDR1 LNHDA, CDR2 SQIVND (reference sequence). The CDR3 spells CASSIRRGIYEQYF. The CDR3 DNA sequence: TGTGCCAGTAGTATACGGCGGGGGATCTACGAGCAGTACTTC.

This sequence joins TRBV2 and TRBJ2-2; TRBD1 matches 7 bases. V lost 2 bases and J lost 4; bases outside the gene matches: 1. CDR3 length: 14 residues. CDR1 and CDR2 from the germline V gene are SNHLY and FYNNEI. The CDR3 here is CASSEQGVTGELFF. The CDR3 nucleotides read TGTGCCAGCAGTGAACAGGGGGTCACCGGGGAGCTGTTTTTT.

This clone was recorded once. At one end the junction does not follow the germline gene, possibly because of a read error. The V and J genes are TRBV6-1 and TRBJ1-5, with D unclear. CDR1 MNHNS and CDR2 SASEGT come from the germline V gene. The CDR3 sequence is 15 residues long. The CDR3 DNA sequence: TGTGCCATCAGTGAAGGAGATAATAGCAATCAGCCCCAGCATTTT. Protein product: CAISEGDNSNQPQHF.

The chain uses TRBV9 and TRBJ2-5; the D gene is possibly TRBD1 (7 bases). Trimming left V 0 bases short and J 9 bases short, with 21 bases between. The CDR3 covers 16 residues. CDR1 and CDR2 (germline): SGDLS, YYNGEE. CDR3 sequence reads: CASSVGLAAARGAQYF. The CDR3 nucleotides are TGTGCCAGCAGCGTAGGGTTAGCGGCTGCCAGGGGGGCCCAGTACTTC. The full variable domain, in which reference TRBV9 and TRBJ2-5 provide the parts outside the CDR3, is DSGVTQTPKHLITATGQRVTLRCSPRSGDLSVYWYQQSLDQGLQFLIQYYNGEERAKGNILERFSAQQFPDLHSELNLSSLELGDSALYFCASSVGLAAARGAQYFGPGTRLLVL.

By sample share, this clone is medium-sized. This rearrangement joins TRBV7-3 to TRBJ2-7; D possibly corresponds to TRBD1 (6 bases). The CDR3 spans 13 residues. V was pared by 6 bases and J by 6 bases, with 15 bases between. Germline V lookup: CDR1 SGHTA, CDR2 FQGTGA. DNA of the CDR3: TGTGCCAGCAGTTGGGATACAGGGTCCGAGCAGTACTTC. It specifies CASSWDTGSEQYF.

V usage is TRBV5-4 and J usage is TRBJ2-2; unclear D gene. The CDR3 contains 12 residues. CDR1 SGHNT and CDR2 YYREEE come from the germline V gene (reference sequence). V was shortened by 4 bases and J by 3 bases, with 4 bases between the two germline ends. CDR3 coding DNA: TGTGCCAGCAGCCGAGACACCGGGGAGCTGTTTTTT. This gives the protein CASSRDTGELFF.

The rearrangement joins TRBV30 to TRBJ1-5, with D unresolved. The CDR3 length is 13 residues. V was trimmed by 0 bases and J by 6 bases, leaving 9 bases between them. The germline gives CDR1 GTSNPN, CDR2 SVGIG (reference sequence). CDR3 protein: CAWSVPSSQPQHF. The CDR3 nucleotides are TGTGCCTGGAGTGTACCTTCTAGTCAGCCCCAGCATTTT.

The chain recombines TRBV14 with TRBJ1-2, with no clear D. Germline V gene sequence: CDR1 SGHDN, CDR2 FVKESK. Trimming left V 4 bases short and J 8 bases short, with 14 bases between. The CDR3 is 13 residues long. This chain's CDR3 is CASSPSFSGGYTF. DNA for the CDR3: TGTGCCAGCAGCCCCTCATTTTCTGGGGGCTACACCTTC.

The rearrangement links TRBV6-6 to TRBJ2-5; D gene unclear. Trimming left V 8 bases short and J 6 bases short, with 4 bases between. This CDR3 has 9 residues. Germline CDR1 and CDR2: MNHNY and SVGAGI (reference sequence). CDR3: CASGQTQYF. CDR3 in DNA: TGTGCCAGCGGGCAGACCCAGTACTTC.

V is TRBV7-8 and J is TRBJ2-5, with 9 bases that match TRBD1. CDR1 and CDR2 from the germline V gene are SGHVS and FQNEAQ. The length of the CDR3 is 16 residues. Trimming removed 6 bases from V and 3 bases from J; junction bases left unmatched: 11. The CDR3 DNA reads as TGTGCCAGCAGGTCTCTCCGGGGGACAGGGAAAGAGACCCAGTACTTC. Residues: CASRSLRGTGKETQYF.

This clone has more than one count but fewer than ten. V usage is TRBV5-1 and J usage is TRBJ1-6; D is ambiguous. The CDR3 contains 15 residues. CDR1 is SGHRS, CDR2 YFSETQ, per germline. Trimming took 6 bases from V and 8 from J, leaving 18 bases between them. CDR3 sequence (DNA): TGCGCCAGCACCGTCTTTTGGGGTCAGGATTCACCCCTCCACTTT. This codes for CASTVFWGQDSPLHF. Using reference TRBV5-1 and TRBJ1-6 for the parts outside the CDR3, the full variable domain is KAGVTQTPRYLIKTRGQQVTLSCSPISGHRSVSWYQQTPGQGLQFLFEYFSETQRNKGNFPGRFSGRQFSNSRSEMNVSTLELGDSALYLCASTVFWGQDSPLHFGNGTRLTVT.

This clone was recorded at least ten times. This sequence joins TRBV30 and TRBJ1-2, with TRBD1 identical over 7 bases. The V segment lost 5 bases and the J segment 5 bases; nucleotides outside the gene matches: 5. Germline CDR1 and CDR2: GTSNPN and SVGIG (reference sequence). The CDR3 is 12 amino acids. CDR3: CAWGGGGYGYTF. The CDR3 DNA sequence: TGTGCCTGGGGAGGGGGCGGTTATGGCTACACCTTC. The full variable domain, its missing parts supplied by reference TRBV30 and TRBJ1-2, is SQTIHQWPATLVQPVGSPLSLECTVEGTSNPNLYWYRQAAGRGLQLLFYSVGIGQISSEVPQNLSASRPQDRQFILSSKKLLLSDSGFYLCAWGGGGYGYTFGSGTRLTVV.

The chain carries TRBV5-4 and TRBJ1-5; possible D gene TRBD1, 5 bases. There are 14 residues in the CDR3. Germline V gene sequence: CDR1 SGHNT, CDR2 YYREEE (reference sequence). V gave up 3 bases and J gave up 6 bases, with 13 bases separating them. CDR3 residues: CASSSDGTSQPQHF. The CDR3 region has the DNA TGTGCCAGCAGCTCTGATGGGACCTCTCAGCCCCAGCATTTT.

This clone is labeled medium-sized. The CDR3 loop is CASSRGDQQPQHF. CDR3 in DNA: TGTGCCAGCAGCCGCGGTGACCAGCAGCCCCAGCATTTT. The genes are TRBV9 and TRBJ1-5; no clear D. The CDR3 is 13 residues long. Germline V gives CDR1 SGDLS, CDR2 YYNGEE. The V end was cut by 4 bases, the J end by 7 bases, with 12 bases between. Drawing the rest from reference TRBV9 and TRBJ1-5, the complete variable domain is DSGVTQTPKHLITATGQRVTLRCSPRSGDLSVYWYQQSLDQGLQFLIQYYNGEERAKGNILERFSAQQFPDLHSELNLSSLELGDSALYFCASSRGDQQPQHFGDGTRLSIL.

This chain connects TRBV4-2 to TRBJ2-7; possibly TRBD2 for D (6 bases). Germline V gene data show CDR1 as LGHNA and CDR2 as YNFKEQ. The CDR3 has 13 residues. V lost 0 bases, J lost 6 bases, and 9 bases lay in between. CDR3 sequence reads: CASSQETGSEQYF. CDR3 in DNA: TGTGCCAGCAGCCAAGAAACCGGGAGCGAGCAGTACTTC.